These 28 T cell receptor beta chains share one sample of origin, sequenced in a study of blood T cells in healthy people across ages. For the second PCR, which ran for about 7 to 11 cycles, a sample-barcoded 5' primer and a J-beta primer mix were used. TCRdb reprocessed the 5' RACE reads with MiXCR, giving one entry per CDR3 protein. This table has some 370,000 distinct CDR3 sequences, roughly half appearing once. Source material: blood. These receptors were obtained from a man aged 60 to 75 in good health.

The chain joins TRBV9 to TRBJ2-7, with D possibly being TRBD1 (5 bases). This CDR3 is 14 amino acids long. Germline V gene sequence: CDR1 SGDLS, CDR2 YYNGEE. Trimming left V 2 bases short and J 2 bases short, with 11 bases between. The CDR3, as DNA: TGTGCCAGCAGCGTTCATGGGGCTACCTACGAGCAGTACTTC. It specifies CASSVHGATYEQYF.

This clonotype came up a few times. The genes are TRBV25-1 and TRBJ1-2; D might be TRBD1 (5 bases). The CDR3 is 14 amino acids. The germline V and J ends were trimmed by 5 bases and 4 bases, with 14 bases remaining between them. Per the germline V gene, CDR1 is MGHDK and CDR2 is SYGVNS. CDR3 sequence (DNA): TGTGCCAGCAGTAACTCCGGGACCACCTATGGCTACACCTTC. Residues: CASSNSGTTYGYTF.

The chain combines TRBV7-9 with TRBJ2-7; D may be TRBD1 (5 bases). Trimming shortened V by 3 bases and J by 0 bases, and 12 bases separated the two germline ends. The CDR3 extends over 15 amino acids. Germline V gene sequence: CDR1 SEHNR, CDR2 FQNEAQ (reference sequence). The CDR3 is CASSFGQGVSYEQYF. The CDR3 nucleotides are TGTGCCAGCAGCTTCGGTCAGGGCGTCTCCTACGAGCAGTACTTC.

This clonotype has only a few counts. The chain links TRBV20-1 to TRBJ2-5, with 10 nucleotides matching TRBD2. V gave up 2 bases and J gave up 4 bases; unmatched junction bases: 7. Germline V gives CDR1 DFQATT, CDR2 SNEGSKA (reference sequence). CDR3 length equals 15 residues. CDR3 protein: CSARFSSGSGETQYF. DNA of the CDR3: TGCAGTGCTAGATTTTCTAGCGGGAGTGGAGAGACCCAGTACTTC.

In regard to this clonotype: A much larger clone lies one base from this, so it may be a read error. This rearrangement joins TRBV20-1 to TRBJ2-7, with TRBD2 matching over 9 bases. The V and J ends lost 4 bases and 2 bases, in that order; junction bases with no gene match: 9. There are 15 residues in the CDR3. The germline V gene has CDR1 DFQATT and CDR2 SNEGSKA (reference sequence). The CDR3 loop is CSAMTASGTPYEQYF. The CDR3 DNA reads TGCAGTGCTATGACCGCTAGCGGGACCCCCTACGAGCAGTACTTC.

This clonotype was detected only once. The chain joins TRBV10-2 to TRBJ2-7, with a possible D match to TRBD2 (6 bases). CDR3 length: 17 amino acids. The ends were cut back, 6 bases at V and 4 bases at J, with 25 bases in the middle. Germline V lookup: CDR1 WSHSY, CDR2 SAAADI. CDR3 sequence (DNA): TGCGCCAGCAGGCCTGCGGCGGGGCCTGCTCTCGGATACGAGCAGTACTTC. Translation gives CASRPAAGPALGYEQYF.

As to this clonotype: Just one base apart from a much larger clone, this may be a read error. The rearrangement links TRBV7-8 to TRBJ2-1; D uncertain. The end of the DNA fits TRBJ2-7 better, so the J call may be wrong. The germline V gene encodes CDR1 SGHVS and CDR2 FQNEAQ. The CDR3 covers 15 residues. The CDR3 DNA is TGTGCCAGCAGCTTAGGGACCTCGTTTCACAATGAGCAGTACTTC. It yields the protein CASSLGTSFHNEQYF.

The rearrangement joins TRBV20-1 to TRBJ2-6; TRBD1 might be the D (6 bases). Germline V CDR1 and CDR2: DFQATT, SNEGSKA (reference sequence). The CDR3 loop spans 17 amino acids. Trimming stripped 0 bases from V and 0 bases from J, with 12 bases between. The chain's CDR3 is CSARDPGHLSGANVLTF. The DNA of the CDR3 is TGCAGTGCTAGAGATCCGGGACACCTCTCTGGGGCCAACGTCCTGACTTTC.

This clonotype was recorded at least ten times. The J gene is TRBJ1-2, the V gene TRBV6-5; D is possibly TRBD1 (5 bases). The CDR3 contains 13 residues. Between the trimmed V and J ends, which lost 2 bases and 7 bases, there was a span of 11 bases. In germline, CDR1 is MNHEY, CDR2 SVGAGI. Here the CDR3 DNA reads TGTGCCAGCAGTTACACCGGGGCTGGTGGCTACACCTTC. As protein: CASSYTGAGGYTF.

The gene calls are TRBV28 and TRBJ1-5; no reliable D call. The CDR3 runs 15 residues. The ends were cut back, 5 bases at V and 5 bases at J, with 16 bases in the middle. CDR1 and CDR2 (germline): MDHEN, SYDVKM. CDR3 sequence reads: CASSPPEGWDQPQHF. Here the CDR3 DNA reads TGTGCCAGCAGTCCCCCGGAGGGATGGGATCAGCCCCAGCATTTT.

The chain recombines TRBV20-1 with TRBJ2-1; 7 positions match TRBD1. This CDR3 is 14 amino acids long. J gave up 10 bases and V 2 bases, and 11 bases lay outside the gene matches. Germline V gene lookup returns CDR1 DFQATT and CDR2 SNEGSKA (reference sequence). CDR3 sequence (DNA): TGCAGTGCTAGACAAGGGGGCGCGCCCTACGAGCAGTTCTTC. Its protein product is CSARQGGAPYEQFF.

The chain links TRBV15 to TRBJ1-2, with D maybe TRBD1 (5 bases). Per the germline V gene, CDR1 is LNHNV and CDR2 is YYDKDF (reference sequence). With 1 base removed from V and 8 bases from J, the gap between germline ends came to 14 bases. This CDR3 contains 14 residues. CDR3 coding DNA: TGTGCCACCAGCAGAGGTCGGGGCGCGCTCGGCTACACCTTC. Residues: CATSRGRGALGYTF.

The chain couples TRBV3-1 to TRBJ2-5, with D unresolved. The CDR3 consists of 16 residues. V lost 1 base, J lost 0 bases, and 12 bases lay in between. Germline loops: CDR1 LGHDT, CDR2 YNNKEL (reference sequence). Here the CDR3 DNA reads TGTGCCAGCAGCCAAGTAGGCAGCATCTACCAAGAGACCCAGTACTTC. Protein sequence: CASSQVGSIYQETQYF.

The V call is TRBV20-1, the J call TRBJ2-1; TRBD1 agrees at 9 bases. This CDR3 has 17 amino acids. Trimming cost V 6 bases and J 7 bases; bases outside gene matches: 19. CDR1 and CDR2 (germline): DFQATT, SNEGSKA (reference sequence). The CDR3 nucleotides are TGCAGTGCGCGTTGGGACAGGGCCACAACCCGTCTAAATGAGCAGTTCTTC. Its protein product is CSARWDRATTRLNEQFF.

This clonotype was counted between two and nine times. V is TRBV7-2 and J is TRBJ2-5; 10 positions match TRBD2. With 3 bases clipped from V and 5 bases from J, the junction kept 0 bases outside the gene matches. There are 13 residues in the CDR3. Looked up from germline, CDR1 is SGHTA and CDR2 is FQGNSA. The CDR3 here is CASSLTSGETQYF. CDR3 nucleotide sequence: TGTGCCAGCAGCTTGACTAGCGGGGAGACCCAGTACTTC.

This clonotype came up a few times. The CDR3 nucleotides are TGTGCCAGCAGCCCACAGGGCCGAAGCTCTGGGGCCAACGTCCTGACTTTC. Amino acids: CASSPQGRSSGANVLTF. V is TRBV7-2 and J is TRBJ2-6; D may be TRBD1 (6 bases). The CDR3 covers 17 residues. CDR1 is SGHTA and CDR2 is FQGNSA in the germline V gene. V dropped 5 bases and J dropped 0 bases, with 14 bases sitting between them. Based on the CDR3 plus reference TRBV7-2 and TRBJ2-6, the full variable domain is GAGVSQSPSNKVTEKGKDVELRCDPISGHTALYWYRQSLGQGLEFLIYFQGNSAPDKSGLPSDRFSAERTGGSVSTLTIQRTQQEDSAVYLCASSPQGRSSGANVLTFGAGSRLTVL.

This chain links TRBV6-5 with TRBJ2-3; the D gene is possibly TRBD2 (6 bases). The CDR3 runs 15 residues. Germline V lookup: CDR1 MNHEY, CDR2 SVGAGI. Trimming pared 0 bases from V and 4 bases from J, leaving 11 bases between. CDR3 DNA: TGTGCCAGCAGTTACTCGGGAGGCGGGGCAGATACGCAGTATTTT. Amino acids: CASSYSGGGADTQYF.

The chain joins TRBV5-1 to TRBJ2-5; 7 bases are a match to TRBD1. With V trimmed by 5 bases and J by 9 bases, 13 bases remained unmatched. The CDR3 runs to 14 residues. CDR1 and CDR2 from the germline V gene are SGHRS and YFSETQ. The CDR3 nucleotides read TGCGCCAGCAGTTCTACGGACAGGCCGGTGGCCCAGTACTTC. It yields the protein CASSSTDRPVAQYF.

As DNA, the CDR3 is TGCAGTCTCAGGGGGGGACTAGCGGGGGGGCGTGTAGATACGCAGTATTTT. Amino acid sequence: CSLRGGLAGGRVDTQYF. The chain combines TRBV20-1 with TRBJ2-3; 16 nucleotides agree with TRBD2. V dropped 8 bases and J dropped 5; count of bases not matched to a gene: 13. The germline CDR1 and CDR2 sequences are DFQATT and SNEGSKA (reference sequence). CDR3 size: 17 residues.

The chain employs TRBV6-6 and TRBJ1-2; 7 bases are shared with TRBD1. The CDR3 covers 15 residues. The germline V gene has CDR1 MNHNY and CDR2 SVGAGI (reference sequence). Trimming removed 4 bases from V and 4 bases from J; junction bases left unmatched: 9. CDR3 nucleotides: TGTGCCAGCAGTTCCCAGGGGGGAAGGGGCTATGGCTACACCTTC. Translation: CASSSQGGRGYGYTF.

The CDR3 loop reads CSGSGSSYNEQFF. CDR3 bases: TGCAGCGGGAGCGGGAGCTCCTACAATGAGCAGTTCTTC. The gene calls are TRBV29-1 and TRBJ2-1; 8 bases line up with TRBD2. The trim removed 7 bases at V and 0 bases at J, leaving 2 bases unmatched. Germline values: CDR1 SQVTM, CDR2 ANQGSEA. This CDR3 has 13 amino acids.

The chain combines TRBV20-1 with TRBJ2-7, with no clear D. Germline V CDR1 and CDR2: DFQATT, SNEGSKA (reference sequence). V lost 6 bases to trimming and J lost 2 bases, with 11 bases between them. This CDR3 contains 12 residues. As DNA, the CDR3 is TGCAGTGCAAGTGATGGCCCCTACGAGCAGTACTTC. It is translated as CSASDGPYEQYF.

The V call is TRBV27, the J call TRBJ1-5; 8 bases match TRBD1. The CDR3 is 14 residues long. V gave up 6 bases and J gave up 7 bases; unmatched junction bases: 8. Germline loops: CDR1 MNHEY, CDR2 SMNVEV (reference sequence). The CDR3 DNA reads as TGTGCCAGCAGCCCCGGTACAGGGGGACAGCCCCAGCATTTT. This sequence encodes CASSPGTGGQPQHF.

This clonotype was seen more than once but under ten times. The chain carries TRBV10-3 and TRBJ1-5; D is perhaps TRBD1 (5 bases). Germline CDR1 reads ENHRY; CDR2 reads SYGVKD. There are 13 residues in the CDR3. The V and J ends lost 6 bases and 5 bases respectively, with 11 bases between them. CDR3 sequence reads: CAISPRGDQPQHF. The CDR3, as DNA: TGTGCCATCAGCCCTAGAGGGGATCAGCCCCAGCATTTT.

The chain combines TRBV20-1 with TRBJ2-7, with 9 bases aligning to TRBD1. This CDR3 has 15 residues. Germline V lookup: CDR1 DFQATT, CDR2 SNEGSKA (reference sequence). The junction had 8 bases not matched to a gene; V was cut back by 5 bases and J by 0 bases. As DNA, the CDR3 is TGCAGTGCTGCCGGGGGGACAGGGAGCTCCTACGAGCAGTACTTC. Protein: CSAAGGTGSSYEQYF.

The CDR3 reads CASSPLVTDTQYF. CDR3 coding DNA: TGCGCCAGCAGTCCTCTCGTCACAGATACGCAGTATTTT. This chain joins TRBV5-1 and TRBJ2-3, with D uncertain. The CDR3 has 13 residues. V lost 5 bases and J 2 bases, leaving 9 bases between the germline ends. Germline CDR1 reads SGHRS; CDR2 reads YFSETQ.

The gene calls are TRBV11-1 and TRBJ2-5, with D possibly matching TRBD1 (6 bases). The CDR3 is 15 residues long. Germline V lookup: CDR1 SGHAT, CDR2 FQDESV (reference sequence). V was clipped by 2 bases and J by 4 bases, with 14 bases between them. For the CDR3, the DNA is TGTGCCAGCAGCTTAACGAGCCAGGGGAGAGAGACCCAGTACTTC. This encodes CASSLTSQGRETQYF.

This chain links TRBV20-1 with TRBJ2-1, with D tentatively TRBD1 or TRBD2 (5 bases each). This CDR3 is built from 13 residues. V was clipped by 6 bases and J by 2 bases, with 11 bases between them. CDR1 DFQATT and CDR2 SNEGSKA come from the germline V gene (reference sequence). The CDR3 nucleotides read TGCAGTGCCCAGAGGGGTACCTACAATGAGCAGTTCTTC. As protein: CSAQRGTYNEQFF.